Each of the 12 T cell receptor beta chains below was sequenced from the same sample in a study of blood T cell repertoires in COVID-19. The table came from immunoSEQ multiplex PCR; TCRdb's copy has only in-frame clones and leaves some out. The data contain about 150,000 clones, about four fifths of them singletons. Sequencing was performed on peripheral blood. Receptor source: a woman of 80 years or more with acute or convalescent COVID-19.

J is TRBJ1-3 and V is TRBV11-2, with a possible D match to TRBD1 (6 bases). Germline CDR1 reads SGHAT; CDR2 reads FQNNGV. The CDR3 length is 14 residues. Trimming pared 4 bases from V and 4 bases from J, leaving 11 bases between. The CDR3 loop is CASSSQGFGNTIYF. In nucleotides, the CDR3 is TGTGCCAGCAGCTCTCAGGGGTTCGGAAACACCATATATTTT.

The rearrangement links TRBV10-1 to TRBJ2-2; a weak D match, TRBD2 (6 bases). CDR3 length: 13 residues. Germline lookup yields CDR1 WNHNN and CDR2 SYGVQD (reference sequence). Trimming left V 2 bases short and J 5 bases short, with 6 bases between. CDR3 protein: CASSEAGTGELFF. In DNA, the CDR3 is TGCGCCAGCAGTGAGGCGGGAACCGGGGAGCTGTTTTTT.

The chain carries TRBV5-4 and TRBJ1-5; D unresolved. Germline values: CDR1 SGHNT, CDR2 YYREEE (reference sequence). The germline V and J ends were trimmed by 4 bases and 5 bases, with 7 bases remaining between them. The CDR3 is 12 amino acids. This CDR3 reads CASSTPDQPQHF. The CDR3 DNA sequence: TGTGCCAGCAGCACCCCGGATCAGCCCCAGCATTTT.

This chain joins TRBV7-2 and TRBJ1-5, with 7 bases identical to TRBD1. The CDR3 is 16 residues long. V was pared by 5 bases and J by 4 bases, with 11 bases of the junction left unmatched. The germline V gene encodes CDR1 SGHTA and CDR2 FQGNSA. In DNA, the CDR3 is TGTGCCAGCAGCCAAGAGACAGGGTTTAAAAATCAGCCCCAGCATTTT. Its protein product is CASSQETGFKNQPQHF.

The J gene is TRBJ1-2, the V gene TRBV5-4; TRBD1 is a possible D gene (5 bases). Trimming shortened V by 0 bases and J by 0 bases, and 6 bases separated the two germline ends. The CDR3 length is 14 residues. Germline assignment: CDR1 SGHNT and CDR2 YYREEE (reference sequence). CDR3 protein: CASSLGQPNYGYTF. In nucleotides, the CDR3 is TGTGCCAGCAGCTTGGGACAGCCTAACTATGGCTACACCTTC.

The CDR3 DNA follows: TGTGCCAGCAGCCGGAACGTGCAGGGCAGAAACATTCAGTACTTC. This translates into CASSRNVQGRNIQYF. This rearrangement joins TRBV11-2 to TRBJ2-4; possible D gene TRBD1, 5 bases. This CDR3 has 15 amino acids. From germline, CDR1 is SGHAT and CDR2 FQNNGV. V lost 5 bases to trimming and J lost 6 bases, with 17 bases between them.

This clone was found a few times. The chain uses TRBV19 and TRBJ1-5; no clear D gene. The CDR3 is 15 residues long. Germline CDR1 and CDR2: LNHDA and SQIVND (reference sequence). The germline V and J ends were trimmed by 3 bases and 3 bases, with 12 bases remaining between them. CDR3 coding DNA: TGTGCCAGTAGTATGGGGTCGGGGAACAATCAGCCCCAGCATTTT. Residues: CASSMGSGNNQPQHF.

The chain is built from TRBV28 and TRBJ1-5; 8 bases align to TRBD1. Germline trimming cut 3 bases from V and 7 bases from J; bases unmatched to any gene: 8. CDR1 is MDHEN and CDR2 is SYDVKM in the germline V gene. This CDR3 contains 15 residues. The CDR3 region has the DNA TGTGCCAGCAGTTTTGGCAGGGGGCTTAGCCAGCCCCAGCATTTT. Its translation: CASSFGRGLSQPQHF.

This sequence joins TRBV6-2 or TRBV6-3 and TRBJ2-2, with D perhaps TRBD1 (5 bases). V was pared by 3 bases and J by 5 bases, with 16 bases between. This CDR3 comprises 16 residues. CDR1 MNHEY and CDR2 SVGEGT come from the germline V gene. Here the CDR3 reads CASSYLSGWSTGELFF. CDR3 DNA sequence: TGTGCCAGCAGTTATCTCTCAGGGTGGTCTACCGGGGAGCTGTTTTTT.

This clone occurred a few times. The chain combines TRBV14 with TRBJ2-7, with TRBD2 as a possible D gene (5 bases). The CDR3 has 16 residues. Germline-derived CDR1 and CDR2 are SGHDN and FVKESK. Trimming took off 0 bases at V and 4 bases at J, with 16 bases between the two ends. CDR3 nucleotide sequence: TGTGCCAGCAGCCAAGATTCAGACTCGGGGATATACGAGCAGTACTTC. This encodes CASSQDSDSGIYEQYF.

V gene TRBV28 combines with J gene TRBJ2-6; 13 nucleotides match TRBD2. This CDR3 contains 18 residues. Germline CDR1 and CDR2: MDHEN and SYDVKM. Losses at the gene ends were 6 bases for V and 0 bases for J; bases not matched to a gene: 5. The CDR3 nucleotides are TGTGCCAGCAGGCTGACTAGCGGGGGGATCTCTGGGGCCAACGTCCTGACTTTC. Its protein product is CASRLTSGGISGANVLTF.

This rearrangement joins TRBV19 to TRBJ1-2; 8 nucleotides align to TRBD1. Trimming removed 6 bases from V and 0 bases from J; junction bases left unmatched: 3. Per germline, CDR1 LNHDA and CDR2 SQIVND (reference sequence). This CDR3 spans 14 amino acids. CDR3 bases: TGTGCCAGTAGGCGACAGGGGTCTAACTATGGCTACACCTTC. This encodes CASRRQGSNYGYTF.